One and the same sample provided the 29 T cell receptor beta chains below, sequenced in a study of cytomegalovirus exposure and HLA in healthy donors. This table comes from immunoSEQ multiplex PCR, and its TCRdb copy is limited to in-frame clones, with some not included. The repertoire holds under 80,000 clones, 90% to 95% seen once, with roughly 2.1% in the top ten. What was sequenced was PBMCs. These receptors originate from a woman under 30 in good health and CMV-seronegative.

J is TRBJ1-6 and V is TRBV21-1; the table calls TRBD1, which could not be checked here. TRBV21-1 is tagged as a pseudogene. The CDR3 has 14 amino acids. CDR3 sequence: CASSKENQGLPLHF. The CDR3 coding sequence is TGTGCCAGCAGCAAAGAGAATCAGGGTCTACCCCTCCACTTT.

This chain joins TRBV5-1 and TRBJ2-1; weak D call: TRBD2 (6 bases). CDR1 SGHRS and CDR2 YFSETQ come from the germline V gene. V lost 4 bases and J lost 0, with 20 bases in between. The CDR3 spans 18 residues. DNA of the CDR3: TGCGCCAGCAGCCTTCCCCCCGGGACTCAGAGCTCCTACAATGAGCAGTTCTTC. Protein: CASSLPPGTQSSYNEQFF.

CDR3 DNA sequence: TGTGCCAGCAGCCAAGAGCGGAAAGAGACCCAGTACTTC. Its protein product is CASSQERKETQYF. The chain joins TRBV4-2 to TRBJ2-5; D is unclear. This CDR3 spans 13 amino acids. The V gene's germline CDR1 is LGHNA and CDR2 YNFKEQ. V lost 0 bases, J lost 3 bases, and 5 bases lay in between.

The rearrangement joins TRBV4-1 to TRBJ2-5, with 13 bases lining up with TRBD2. Germline trimming cut 4 bases from V and 4 bases from J; bases unmatched to any gene: 9. The CDR3 covers 17 residues. Looked up from germline, CDR1 is MGHRA and CDR2 is YSYEKL. CDR3 DNA sequence: TGCGCCAGCAGCCGAATTACTAGCGGGGGGGCCCCAGAGACCCAGTACTTC. It specifies CASSRITSGGAPETQYF.

The chain uses TRBV2 and TRBJ1-3; D perhaps matches TRBD1 (6 bases). The germline V and J ends were trimmed by 6 bases and 0 bases, with 18 bases remaining between them. From germline, CDR1 is SNHLY and CDR2 FYNNEI. The CDR3 consists of 17 residues. CDR3 bases: TGTGCCAGCAGGGCCGGGACACTTACGTACTCTGGAAACACCATATATTTT. Protein product: CASRAGTLTYSGNTIYF.

The V gene is TRBV7-9, the J gene TRBJ2-5, with D possibly being TRBD2 (7 bases). The CDR3 is 17 amino acids. Per germline, CDR1 SEHNR and CDR2 FQNEAQ (reference sequence). Trimming took 3 bases from V and 2 from J, leaving 19 bases between them. CDR3 sequence: CASSFPWGRGGQETQYF. CDR3 DNA: TGTGCCAGCAGCTTTCCGTGGGGAAGGGGGGGGCAAGAGACCCAGTACTTC.

This clone was detected only once. This chain connects TRBV7-2 to TRBJ2-7, with 9 nucleotides matching TRBD1. The J segment lost 4 bases and the V segment lost 3 bases, leaving 7 bases of the junction unmatched. Per the germline V gene, CDR1 is SGHTA and CDR2 is FQGNSA. The CDR3 runs to 15 residues. This CDR3 is CASSLGQGDLYEQYF. CDR3 nucleotides: TGTGCCAGCAGCTTGGGACAGGGAGATCTGTACGAGCAGTACTTC.

CDR3 loop: CASSQTSGRTGELFF. The CDR3 DNA sequence: TGTGCCAGCTCCCAGACTAGCGGGAGAACCGGGGAGCTGTTTTTT. The chain carries TRBV19 and TRBJ2-2; TRBD2 aligns across 12 bases. Germline CDR1 and CDR2: LNHDA and SQIVND (reference sequence). The CDR3 loop spans 15 amino acids. V was clipped by 9 bases and J by 5 bases; unmatched bases: 7. Full variable domain (missing parts from reference TRBV19 and TRBJ2-2): DGGITQSPKYLFRKEGQNVTLSCEQNLNHDAMYWYRQDPGQGLRLIYYSQIVNDFQKGDIAEGYSVSREKKESFPLTVTSAQKNPTAFYLCASSQTSGRTGELFFGEGSRLTVL.

The chain uses TRBV18 and TRBJ1-4; D might be TRBD1 (5 bases). The germline V gene encodes CDR1 KGHSH and CDR2 LQKENI. CDR3 length: 14 amino acids. V was shortened by 0 bases and J by 4 bases, with 6 bases between the two germline ends. In DNA, the CDR3 is TGTGCCAGCTCACCACCAGGGGATAATGAAAAACTGTTTTTT. Encoded protein: CASSPPGDNEKLFF.

This chain links TRBV25-1 with TRBJ2-7, with no clear D. The CDR3 contains 15 residues. V dropped 2 bases and J dropped 0 bases, with 11 bases sitting between them. Germline V lookup: CDR1 MGHDK, CDR2 SYGVNS. The CDR3 nucleotides are TGTGCCAGCAGTGAAAGTTACAGTAGCTCCTACGAGCAGTACTTC. Protein: CASSESYSSSYEQYF.

This chain connects TRBV27 to TRBJ2-2; 8 bases map to TRBD1. Trimming cost V 5 bases and J 5 bases; bases outside gene matches: 1. This CDR3 comprises 13 residues. Germline V gene data show CDR1 as MNHEY and CDR2 as SMNVEV (reference sequence). The CDR3, as DNA: TGTGCCAGCAGTGACAGGGGTACCGGGGAGCTGTTTTTT. It translates to CASSDRGTGELFF.

The genes are TRBV14 and TRBJ2-6; the match to TRBD1 covers 9 bases. Germline V lookup: CDR1 SGHDN, CDR2 FVKESK. V was pared by 4 bases and J by 3 bases, with 7 bases of the junction left unmatched. This CDR3 is 17 amino acids long. DNA of the CDR3: TGTGCCAGCAGCCGTCCCGGGACAGGGTTTGGGGCCAACGTCCTGACTTTC. As protein: CASSRPGTGFGANVLTF.

The chain joins TRBV7-2 to TRBJ2-5; D is perhaps TRBD1 (8 bases). V was shortened by 5 bases and J by 10 bases, with 20 bases between the two germline ends. The germline V gene encodes CDR1 SGHTA and CDR2 FQGNSA. This CDR3 has 14 amino acids. CDR3 in DNA: TGTGCCAGCAGCCCCGGACAGGGAGGGTTGGGCCAGTACTTC. As protein: CASSPGQGGLGQYF. The variable domain in full, completed from reference TRBV7-2 and TRBJ2-5, reads GAGVSQSPSNKVTEKGKDVELRCDPISGHTALYWYRQSLGQGLEFLIYFQGNSAPDKSGLPSDRFSAERTGGSVSTLTIQRTQQEDSAVYLCASSPGQGGLGQYFGPGTRLLVL.

This chain joins TRBV6-6 and TRBJ1-5, with TRBD1 matching 8 bases. V was clipped by 5 bases and J by 6 bases; unmatched bases: 3. The germline V gene encodes CDR1 MNHNY and CDR2 SVGAGI (reference sequence). The CDR3 sequence is 13 residues long. DNA of the CDR3: TGTGCCAGCAGTGGACAGGGTGGTCAGCCCCAGCATTTT. Its protein is CASSGQGGQPQHF.

DNA of the CDR3: TGTGCCAGCAGCTTAGAGATGGGGGGGGATTATGGCTACACCTTC. Protein: CASSLEMGGDYGYTF. J is TRBJ1-2 and V is TRBV13; D is perhaps TRBD1 (5 bases). Germline values: CDR1 PRHDT, CDR2 FYEKMQ (reference sequence). The CDR3 length is 15 residues. V dropped 1 base and J dropped 5 bases, with 14 bases sitting between them.

V gene TRBV5-4 combines with J gene TRBJ2-7; TRBD1 agrees at 8 bases. The ends lost 0 bases at V and 1 base at J; junction bases unmatched: 3. Germline values: CDR1 SGHNT, CDR2 YYREEE (reference sequence). The CDR3 has 15 residues. Here the CDR3 DNA reads TGTGCCAGCAGCTTGGGACAGGGGAAGTCCTACGAGCAGTACTTC. Amino acids: CASSLGQGKSYEQYF. Full variable domain (remainder filled in from reference TRBV5-4 and TRBJ2-7): ETGVTQSPTHLIKTRGQQVTLRCSSQSGHNTVSWYQQALGQGPQFIFQYYREEENGRGNFPPRFSGLQFPNYSSELNVNALELDDSALYLCASSLGQGKSYEQYFGPGTRLTVT.

The chain combines TRBV13 with TRBJ2-5; 10 bases agree with TRBD2. The CDR3 spans 19 residues. Trimming at V came to 3 bases and at J to 0 bases, leaving 13 bases not matched to a gene. Germline loops: CDR1 PRHDT, CDR2 FYEKMQ (reference sequence). The CDR3 spells CASSFSALAGDPYQETQYF. The CDR3 nucleotides are TGTGCCAGCAGCTTCTCTGCTCTAGCGGGGGACCCGTACCAAGAGACCCAGTACTTC.

This clone was seen a single time. The chain carries TRBV7-6 and TRBJ2-3; 9 bases map to TRBD2. The CDR3 consists of 15 residues. J was trimmed by 2 bases and V by 3 bases; bases with no gene match: 3. CDR1 is SGHVS and CDR2 is FNYEAQ in the germline V gene. The CDR3 sequence is CASSFSGGYTDTQYF. The CDR3 DNA reads as TGTGCCAGCAGCTTTAGCGGGGGATACACAGATACGCAGTATTTT.

In regard to this clone: One end of the junction does not line up with germline, which may come from a read error. The rearrangement uses TRBV7-7 and TRBJ1-1; D gene uncertain. Per the germline V gene, CDR1 is SSHAT and CDR2 is FNYEAQ (reference sequence). The CDR3 extends over 13 amino acids. CDR3 coding DNA: TGTGCTAGCAGCGCGGATATTAACACTGAAGCTTTCTTT. This gives the protein CASSADINTEAFF.

This chain joins TRBV6-1 and TRBJ1-1; 11 nucleotides line up with TRBD1. Trimming removed 4 bases from V and 6 bases from J; junction bases left unmatched: 13. In germline, CDR1 is MNHNS, CDR2 SASEGT. This CDR3 has 17 amino acids. The CDR3 sequence: CASSGTGTGGQGAEAFF. CDR3 bases: TGTGCCAGCAGTGGTACCGGGACAGGGGGGCAGGGGGCTGAAGCTTTCTTT.

The V call is TRBV2, the J call TRBJ1-2; TRBD1 aligns across 12 bases. The CDR3 is 15 residues long. Germline V gene sequence: CDR1 SNHLY, CDR2 FYNNEI. Trimming removed 4 bases from V and 4 bases from J; junction bases left unmatched: 4. Here the CDR3 DNA reads TGTGCCAGCAGTGTTTGGGACAGGGGGCCCTATGGCTACACCTTC. Amino acid sequence: CASSVWDRGPYGYTF.

The gene calls are TRBV29-1 and TRBJ1-5; 7 bases are shared with TRBD1. The CDR3 extends over 13 amino acids. With V trimmed by 4 bases and J by 6 bases, 6 bases remained unmatched. In germline, CDR1 is SQVTM, CDR2 ANQGSEA. The CDR3, as DNA: TGCAGCGTTGGACAGGGTACAGGTCAGCCCCAGCATTTT. Translating it yields CSVGQGTGQPQHF.

The rearrangement joins TRBV6-5 to TRBJ2-1; D remains unclear. CDR1 is MNHEY and CDR2 is SVGAGI in the germline V gene. Trimming removed 7 bases from V and 0 bases from J, with 10 bases in between. The CDR3 is made up of 14 amino acids. The CDR3 sequence is CASNDPSSYNEQFF. CDR3 in DNA: TGTGCCAGCAACGACCCTAGCTCCTACAATGAGCAGTTCTTC.

The rearrangement joins TRBV19 to TRBJ2-1; 12 nucleotides line up with TRBD2. The CDR3 extends over 15 amino acids. V shed 6 bases, J shed 9 bases, and the junction held 9 bases outside the gene matches. From germline, CDR1 is LNHDA and CDR2 SQIVND (reference sequence). The CDR3 here is CASRPGLAGYSEQFF. The CDR3 DNA is TGTGCCAGTAGACCCGGACTAGCGGGATATAGTGAGCAGTTCTTC.

The rearrangement uses TRBV30 and TRBJ1-1, with 9 bases aligning to TRBD1. Unmatched junction bases numbered 10, after V lost 1 base and J lost 10 bases. This CDR3 contains 14 residues. CDR1 GTSNPN and CDR2 SVGIG come from the germline V gene (reference sequence). In DNA form, the CDR3 reads TGTGCCTGGAGTGCAAACCGGGACAGGGTTCGAGCTTTCTTT. It is translated as CAWSANRDRVRAFF.

The chain combines TRBV6-5 with TRBJ1-5, with D unclear. Germline assignment: CDR1 MNHEY and CDR2 SVGAGI. The CDR3 totals 13 residues. Deletions cut 5 bases from V and 1 base from J, with 6 bases between. The CDR3 sequence: CASSTQSNQPQHF. CDR3 sequence (DNA): TGTGCCAGCAGTACACAGAGCAATCAGCCCCAGCATTTT.

This sequence joins TRBV9 and TRBJ2-7; 8 positions match TRBD2. Germline V CDR1 and CDR2: SGDLS, YYNGEE. CDR3 length equals 14 residues. V was pared by 4 bases and J by 5 bases, with 8 bases of the junction left unmatched. The CDR3 protein is CASSPGTSSHEQYF. The CDR3 nucleotides are TGTGCCAGCAGCCCCGGGACTAGTTCCCACGAGCAGTACTTC. Together with reference TRBV9 and TRBJ2-7, the CDR3 gives the full variable domain: DSGVTQTPKHLITATGQRVTLRCSPRSGDLSVYWYQQSLDQGLQFLIQYYNGEERAKGNILERFSAQQFPDLHSELNLSSLELGDSALYFCASSPGTSSHEQYFGPGTRLTVT.

The J gene is TRBJ2-3, the V gene TRBV15; 9 nucleotides match TRBD2. From germline, CDR1 is LNHNV and CDR2 YYDKDF (reference sequence). CDR3 length: 16 residues. Trimming cost V 1 base and J 3 bases; bases outside gene matches: 5. CDR3: CATSRARGGATDTQYF. For the CDR3, the DNA is TGTGCCACCAGCAGAGCTCGCGGGGGGGCGACAGATACGCAGTATTTT.

This rearrangement joins TRBV5-1 to TRBJ2-5; D unresolved. V was cut by 1 base and J by 2 bases, with 3 bases left in between. Germline CDR1 SGHRS, CDR2 YFSETQ. The CDR3 has 12 amino acids. The CDR3 nucleotides are TGCGCCAGCAGCTTGCCTCAAGAGACCCAGTACTTC. It specifies CASSLPQETQYF. The full variable domain, in which reference TRBV5-1 and TRBJ2-5 provide the parts outside the CDR3, is KAGVTQTPRYLIKTRGQQVTLSCSPISGHRSVSWYQQTPGQGLQFLFEYFSETQRNKGNFPGRFSGRQFSNSRSEMNVSTLELGDSALYLCASSLPQETQYFGPGTRLLVL.